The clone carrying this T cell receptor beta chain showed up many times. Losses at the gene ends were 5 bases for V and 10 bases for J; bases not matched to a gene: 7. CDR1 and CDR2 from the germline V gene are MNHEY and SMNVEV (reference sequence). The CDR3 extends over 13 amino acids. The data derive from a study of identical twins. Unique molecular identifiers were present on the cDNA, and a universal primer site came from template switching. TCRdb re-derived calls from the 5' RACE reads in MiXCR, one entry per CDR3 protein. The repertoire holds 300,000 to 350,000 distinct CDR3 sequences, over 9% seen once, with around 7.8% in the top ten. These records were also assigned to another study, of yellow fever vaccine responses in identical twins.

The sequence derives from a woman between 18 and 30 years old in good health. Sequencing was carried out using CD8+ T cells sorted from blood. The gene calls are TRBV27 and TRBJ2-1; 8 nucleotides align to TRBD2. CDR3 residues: CASSDGGAGEQFF. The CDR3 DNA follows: TGTGCCAGCAGTGACGGGGGGGCCGGGGAGCAGTTCTTC.